The present T cell receptor (beta chain) was sequenced within a study of T-cell memory formation after mild COVID-19. Study details: Largely donor-specific TCR clusters were found. Overall study results and limits: Clones contracting day 15 to 85 were balanced CD4/CD8; later expanders leaned CD4+. Detection of some responders pre-infection suggested pre-existing cross-reactive memory T cells participated.

TCRdb reanalysed the 5' RACE reads using MiXCR and keeps one entry per CDR3 protein. The sample includes around 440,000 distinct CDR3 sequences, roughly 18% of them seen just once. Details on this clonotype: No antigen is known for it.

The J segment lost 7 bases and the V segment lost 5 bases, leaving 5 bases of the junction unmatched. The CDR3 has 15 residues. Germline V CDR1 and CDR2: KGHDR, SFDVKD. The sequence came from an adult woman who had mild COVID-19 (a few samples of this study predate the infection). Cell type and time point are not known. The V and J genes are TRBV24-1 and TRBJ2-1; TRBD2 agrees at 12 bases. Sequenced material: PBMCs or a T cell subset sorted from them (not recorded which). CDR3 in amino acids: CATSGTSGVLNEQFF. The CDR3, as DNA: TGTGCCACCAGTGGGACTAGCGGGGTTCTTAATGAGCAGTTCTTC.